The 27 T cell receptor beta chains listed next were all sequenced from one sample in a study of identical twins. TCRdb re-called the 5' RACE reads with MiXCR, one entry per CDR3 protein. Of roughly 750,000 distinct CDR3 sequences in the sample, 21% were seen once. The same data also contributed to another study, on T cells expressing NK-cell markers.

The sequencing input was PBMCs. The receptors derive from a woman younger than 35 in good health.

The rearrangement uses TRBV12-3 or TRBV12-4 and TRBJ2-7; D is unresolved. The CDR3 loop spans 14 amino acids. Trimming cost V 4 bases and J 6 bases, with 16 bases left between them. The CDR3 coding sequence is TGTGCCAGCAGTTCTAACCTCCGAATAGGCGAGCAGTACTTC. Its protein is CASSSNLRIGEQYF.

This clonotype was seen a few times. V is TRBV4-3 and J is TRBJ2-4; D perhaps matches TRBD2 (5 bases). Trimming pared 0 bases from V and 7 bases from J, leaving 19 bases between. Germline V gene sequence: CDR1 LGHNA, CDR2 YSLEER. CDR3 length: 17 amino acids. The CDR3 sequence is CASSQDIDGLAVNIQYF. CDR3 sequence (DNA): TGCGCCAGCAGCCAAGACATAGACGGGCTAGCAGTGAACATTCAGTACTTC.

This clonotype was counted a few times. The chain carries TRBV5-4 and TRBJ1-1, with TRBD1 identical over 8 bases. Germline CDR1 and CDR2: SGHNT and YYREEE (reference sequence). This CDR3 region has 14 residues. The V gene end was trimmed by 4 bases and the J gene end by 5 bases; junction bases not matched to a gene: 7. Here the CDR3 DNA reads TGTGCCAGCAGCACGACGGACAGGGTAACTGAAGCTTTCTTT. Translated, it gives CASSTTDRVTEAFF.

This clonotype occurred a few times. The genes are TRBV2 and TRBJ2-7; no definite D call. There are 10 residues in the CDR3. Germline assignment: CDR1 SNHLY and CDR2 FYNNEI. The CDR3, as DNA: TGTGCAACAGCCACCTACGAGCAGTACTTC. As protein: CATATYEQYF.

The rearrangement links TRBV5-6 to TRBJ2-3, with D unclear. V was clipped by 1 base and J by 5 bases, with 8 bases between them. Looked up from germline, CDR1 is SGHDT and CDR2 is YYEEEE. CDR3 length: 13 amino acids. The CDR3 DNA reads as TGTGCCAGCAGCTTGTTGGGTCGAGATACGCAGTATTTT. Protein sequence: CASSLLGRDTQYF.

This sequence joins TRBV30 and TRBJ2-5; 9 bases match TRBD2. With V trimmed by 2 bases and J by 2 bases, 6 bases remained unmatched. The CDR3 is 15 residues long. Germline V gives CDR1 GTSNPN, CDR2 SVGIG (reference sequence). The CDR3 sequence: CAWSSWRGGQETQYF. The CDR3 DNA reads as TGTGCCTGGAGTTCATGGCGGGGGGGACAAGAGACCCAGTACTTC. Using reference TRBV30 and TRBJ2-5 for the parts outside the CDR3, the full variable domain is SQTIHQWPATLVQPVGSPLSLECTVEGTSNPNLYWYRQAAGRGLQLLFYSVGIGQISSEVPQNLSASRPQDRQFILSSKKLLLSDSGFYLCAWSSWRGGQETQYFGPGTRLLVL.

This clonotype has more than one count but fewer than ten. The chain uses TRBV5-6 and TRBJ2-5; D not certain. The CDR3 spans 14 residues. Looked up from germline, CDR1 is SGHDT and CDR2 is YYEEEE. The V gene lost 3 bases and the J gene lost 2 bases, with 11 bases spanning the gap. CDR3 amino acids: CASSSPLVQETQYF. The CDR3 coding sequence is TGTGCCAGCAGCTCCCCCCTAGTACAAGAGACCCAGTACTTC.

The V call is TRBV20-1, the J call TRBJ2-3; possible D gene TRBD2, 7 bases. The germline V gene encodes CDR1 DFQATT and CDR2 SNEGSKA (reference sequence). CDR3 length equals 14 residues. Trimming took 5 bases from V and 1 from J, leaving 13 bases between them. The CDR3 loop is CSAAQGRGTDTQYF. In DNA form, the CDR3 reads TGCAGTGCTGCGCAGGGGAGGGGCACAGATACGCAGTATTTT.

This rearrangement joins TRBV12-3 or TRBV12-4 to TRBJ1-2; D is unresolved. V was clipped by 3 bases and J by 4 bases, with 15 bases between them. The CDR3 sequence is 15 residues long. CDR3: CASSFLGQPPYGYTF. The DNA for the CDR3 is TGTGCCAGCAGTTTTCTCGGGCAGCCACCCTATGGCTACACCTTC.

V gene TRBV9 combines with J gene TRBJ2-5; 7 nucleotides agree with TRBD2. CDR1 and CDR2 (germline): SGDLS, YYNGEE. Trimming removed 1 base from V and 3 bases from J; junction bases left unmatched: 12. This CDR3 has 17 residues. CDR3 sequence: CASSVKSPPSGEETQYF. The DNA of the CDR3 is TGTGCCAGCAGCGTAAAGTCCCCCCCTAGCGGAGAAGAGACCCAGTACTTC.

This clonotype was picked up a small number of times. The rearrangement links TRBV29-1 to TRBJ1-5; D gene ambiguous. The CDR3 runs 13 residues. The V and J ends lost 4 bases and 6 bases respectively, with 13 bases between them. From germline, CDR1 is SQVTM and CDR2 ANQGSEA. The CDR3 region has the DNA TGCAGCGTTGGGGAGGGCTCCCCTCAGCCCCAGCATTTT. This gives the protein CSVGEGSPQPQHF. Full variable domain (rest looked up from reference TRBV29-1 and TRBJ1-5): SAVISQKPSRDICQRGTSLTIQCQVDSQVTMMFWYRQQPGQSLTLIATANQGSEATYESGFVIDKFPISRPNLTFSTLTVSNMSPEDSSIYLCSVGEGSPQPQHFGDGTRLSIL.

Only a few counts were recorded for this clonotype. This chain joins TRBV11-2 and TRBJ2-2; D is ambiguous. Germline V CDR1 and CDR2: SGHAT, FQNNGV. The CDR3 loop spans 15 amino acids. V was pared by 5 bases and J by 0 bases, with 10 bases between. CDR3 residues: CASSLGVTNTGELFF. The CDR3 DNA follows: TGTGCCAGCAGCCTTGGTGTGACGAACACCGGGGAGCTGTTTTTT.

This clonotype was seen more than once but under ten times. The chain carries TRBV7-9 and TRBJ1-1; D is perhaps TRBD1 (5 bases). CDR3 length: 13 amino acids. Germline CDR1 SEHNR, CDR2 FQNEAQ (reference sequence). Trimming took 5 bases from V and 3 from J, leaving 10 bases between them. The CDR3 DNA reads as TGTGCCAGCAGCGCGGTGGGGGACACTGAAGCTTTCTTT. This sequence encodes CASSAVGDTEAFF.

In its sample, this clonotype was seen many times. The chain carries TRBV14 and TRBJ2-3; maybe TRBD2 (5 bases). Germline CDR1 and CDR2: SGHDN and FVKESK. The ends were cut back, 4 bases at V and 2 bases at J, with 10 bases in the middle. This CDR3 is 14 amino acids long. CDR3: CASSLGRHTDTQYF. CDR3 nucleotides: TGTGCCAGCAGCCTTGGGAGACACACAGATACGCAGTATTTT.

The CDR3 sequence: CATSRDLINSGTSGRVEQFF. The CDR3 DNA is TGTGCCACCAGCAGAGATCTCATAAATAGTGGGACTAGCGGGAGAGTTGAGCAGTTCTTC. The rearrangement joins TRBV15 to TRBJ2-1, with 14 positions matching TRBD2. Germline values: CDR1 LNHNV, CDR2 YYDKDF (reference sequence). V shed 0 bases, J shed 9 bases, and the junction held 16 bases outside the gene matches. The CDR3 runs 20 residues.

The J gene is TRBJ2-3, the V gene TRBV27; no reliable D call. The germline gives CDR1 MNHEY, CDR2 SMNVEV (reference sequence). This CDR3 is built from 15 residues. V was pared by 6 bases and J by 2 bases, with 15 bases between. The CDR3, as DNA: TGTGCCAGCAGCCCCCCTCTCAGCCCCACAGATACGCAGTATTTT. Protein: CASSPPLSPTDTQYF.

Only a few counts were recorded for this clonotype. The chain recombines TRBV20-1 with TRBJ2-5, with 11 bases matching TRBD1. Germline CDR1 reads DFQATT; CDR2 reads SNEGSKA (reference sequence). Trimming cost V 3 bases and J 4 bases; bases outside gene matches: 7. This CDR3 contains 15 residues. The CDR3 bases are TGCAGTGCTAGGGGGGACAGGGGGTCACCAGAGACCCAGTACTTC. Translated: CSARGDRGSPETQYF.

J is TRBJ2-2 and V is TRBV20-1; D is ambiguous. The germline gives CDR1 DFQATT, CDR2 SNEGSKA (reference sequence). Trimming left V 3 bases short and J 0 bases short, with 14 bases between. The CDR3 runs to 16 residues. The CDR3 reads CSASPPARANTGELFF. Here the CDR3 DNA reads TGCAGTGCTAGTCCCCCAGCCCGAGCGAACACCGGGGAGCTGTTTTTT.

This rearrangement joins TRBV20-1 to TRBJ2-7; D is unresolved. Germline loops: CDR1 DFQATT, CDR2 SNEGSKA (reference sequence). CDR3 length: 12 residues. The ends were cut back, 6 bases at V and 1 base at J, with 10 bases in the middle. Here the CDR3 reads CSATQYSYEQYF. The CDR3 DNA reads TGCAGTGCCACGCAATATTCCTACGAGCAGTACTTC.

This clonotype came up a few times. V is TRBV6-2 or TRBV6-3 and J is TRBJ2-2, with D maybe TRBD2 (6 bases). The CDR3 runs 13 residues. V was cut by 7 bases and J by 8 bases, with 14 bases left in between. Per germline, CDR1 MNHEY and CDR2 SVGEGT. CDR3 DNA sequence: TGTGCCAGCACCTTACTAGCAGCGGGGGAGCTGTTTTTT. This encodes CASTLLAAGELFF.

This clonotype was observed a handful of times. The V and J genes are TRBV6-1 and TRBJ1-5; D is undetermined. The germline CDR1 and CDR2 sequences are MNHNS and SASEGT. V shed 6 bases and J shed 2 bases, with 14 bases lying between them. The CDR3 extends over 15 amino acids. The CDR3 region has the DNA TGTGCCAGCAGCCCCCGGGAGGGCGGCAATCAGCCCCAGCATTTT. It codes for CASSPREGGNQPQHF.

The chain links TRBV6-1 to TRBJ1-4; unclear D gene. V was shortened by 6 bases and J by 2 bases, with 13 bases between the two germline ends. Germline V CDR1 and CDR2: MNHNS, SASEGT. There are 15 residues in the CDR3. The CDR3 reads CASRPLGSTNEKLFF. The DNA for the CDR3 is TGTGCCAGCAGACCCCTCGGTTCCACTAATGAAAAACTGTTTTTT.

This clonotype occurred a few times. The rearrangement joins TRBV29-1 to TRBJ2-5; no reliable D call. Germline V gives CDR1 SQVTM, CDR2 ANQGSEA. The V end was cut by 2 bases, the J end by 5 bases, with 12 bases between. The CDR3 runs 13 residues. CDR3 sequence: CSVESRAWETQYF. CDR3 coding DNA: TGCAGCGTTGAAAGTCGGGCATGGGAGACCCAGTACTTC.

The V and J genes are TRBV7-2 and TRBJ2-5; weak D call: TRBD2 (6 bases). V was shortened by 0 bases and J by 4 bases, with 12 bases between the two germline ends. This CDR3 is built from 15 residues. Germline CDR1 is SGHTA and CDR2 is FQGNSA. CDR3 residues: CASSLAGLATETQYF. CDR3 nucleotides: TGTGCCAGCAGCTTAGCGGGGCTAGCGACAGAGACCCAGTACTTC.

This clonotype was counted between two and nine times. This chain links TRBV10-3 with TRBJ2-3, with 9 bases identical to TRBD2. The CDR3 extends over 16 amino acids. In germline, CDR1 is ENHRY, CDR2 SYGVKD. V was pared by 7 bases and J by 4 bases, with 12 bases of the junction left unmatched. CDR3 DNA sequence: TGTGCCATCAACCCCGGGACTAGCCAAACGGCAGATACGCAGTATTTT. Its protein product is CAINPGTSQTADTQYF.

This clonotype was seen many times. The chain couples TRBV5-1 to TRBJ2-1, with 12 bases matching TRBD2. CDR1 SGHRS and CDR2 YFSETQ come from the germline V gene. The CDR3 sequence is 15 residues long. Trimming cost V 4 bases and J 8 bases; bases outside gene matches: 7. DNA for the CDR3: TGCGCCAGCAGCGTACTAGCGGGGGGTTCTGATGAGCAGTTCTTC. Translated, it gives CASSVLAGGSDEQFF. Full variable domain (outside the CDR3, taken from reference TRBV5-1 and TRBJ2-1): KAGVTQTPRYLIKTRGQQVTLSCSPISGHRSVSWYQQTPGQGLQFLFEYFSETQRNKGNFPGRFSGRQFSNSRSEMNVSTLELGDSALYLCASSVLAGGSDEQFFGPGTRLTVL.

This clonotype was counted many times. Germline is not matched at one junction end, which may reflect a read error. In DNA, the CDR3 is TGTGCCAGCAGTTCCCTGTATGACTACACCTTC. It yields the protein CASSSLYDYTF. The rearrangement uses TRBV6-5 and TRBJ1-2; no firm D call. The CDR3 runs 11 residues. Germline values: CDR1 MNHEY, CDR2 SVGAGI.